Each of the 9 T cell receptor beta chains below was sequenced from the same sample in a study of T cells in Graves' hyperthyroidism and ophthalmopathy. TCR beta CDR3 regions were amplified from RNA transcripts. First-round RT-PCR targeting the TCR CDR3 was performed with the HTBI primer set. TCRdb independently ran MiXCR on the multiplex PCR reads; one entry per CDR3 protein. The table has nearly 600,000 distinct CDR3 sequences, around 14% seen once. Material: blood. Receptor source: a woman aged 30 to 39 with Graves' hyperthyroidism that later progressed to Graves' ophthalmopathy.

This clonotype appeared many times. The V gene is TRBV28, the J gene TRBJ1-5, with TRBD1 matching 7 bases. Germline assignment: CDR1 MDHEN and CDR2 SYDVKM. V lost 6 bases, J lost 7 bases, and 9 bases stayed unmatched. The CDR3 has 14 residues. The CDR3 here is CASSSQGKQQPQHF. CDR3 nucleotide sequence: TGTGCCAGCAGCTCACAGGGGAAGCAACAGCCCCAGCATTTT.

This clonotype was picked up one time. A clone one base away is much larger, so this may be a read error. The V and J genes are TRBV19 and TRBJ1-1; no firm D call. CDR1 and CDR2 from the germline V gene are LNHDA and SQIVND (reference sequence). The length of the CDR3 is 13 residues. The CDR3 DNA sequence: TGTGCCAGTAGTATAAGCTGGAACGCTGAAGCTTTCTTT. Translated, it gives CASSISWNAEAFF.

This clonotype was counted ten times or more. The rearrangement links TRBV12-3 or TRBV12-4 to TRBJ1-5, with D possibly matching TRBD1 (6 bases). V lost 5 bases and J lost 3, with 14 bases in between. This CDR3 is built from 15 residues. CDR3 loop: CASSLLGGPNQPQHF. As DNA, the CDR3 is TGTGCCAGCAGTCTCCTTGGGGGCCCCAATCAGCCCCAGCATTTT.

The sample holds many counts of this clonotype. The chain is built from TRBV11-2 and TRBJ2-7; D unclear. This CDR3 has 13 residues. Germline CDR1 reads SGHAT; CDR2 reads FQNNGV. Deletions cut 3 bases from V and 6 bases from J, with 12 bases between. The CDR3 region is CASSFFTAREQYF. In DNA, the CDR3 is TGTGCCAGCAGCTTTTTCACCGCCCGCGAGCAGTACTTC.

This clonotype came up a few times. The CDR3 loop is CATSRDRREGTDTQYF. The CDR3 DNA reads as TGTGCCACCAGCAGAGATCGGCGGGAGGGCACAGATACGCAGTATTTT. This rearrangement joins TRBV15 to TRBJ2-3; 8 bases match TRBD2. Germline V gene lookup returns CDR1 LNHNV and CDR2 YYDKDF (reference sequence). After removal of 0 bases from V and 1 base from J, the junction contained 3 bases not matched to a gene. The CDR3 length is 16 residues.

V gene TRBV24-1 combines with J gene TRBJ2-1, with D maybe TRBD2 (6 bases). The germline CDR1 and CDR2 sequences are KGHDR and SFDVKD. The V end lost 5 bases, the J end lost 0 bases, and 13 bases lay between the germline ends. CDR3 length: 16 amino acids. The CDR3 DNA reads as TGTGCCACCAGTGTGTCCGGGGGAAGCTCCTACAATGAGCAGTTCTTC. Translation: CATSVSGGSSYNEQFF.

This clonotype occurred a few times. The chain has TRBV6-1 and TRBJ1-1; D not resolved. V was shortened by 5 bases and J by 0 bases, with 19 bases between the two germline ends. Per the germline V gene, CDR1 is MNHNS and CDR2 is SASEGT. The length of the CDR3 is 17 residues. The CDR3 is CASSQLRLVDMNTEAFF. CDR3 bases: TGTGCCAGCAGTCAACTAAGACTGGTTGATATGAACACTGAAGCTTTCTTT.

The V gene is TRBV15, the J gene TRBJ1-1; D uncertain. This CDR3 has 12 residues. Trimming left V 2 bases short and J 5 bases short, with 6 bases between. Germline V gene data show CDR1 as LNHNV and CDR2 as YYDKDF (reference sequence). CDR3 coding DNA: TGTGCCACCAGCAGACCGGGGACTGAAGCTTTCTTT. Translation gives CATSRPGTEAFF.

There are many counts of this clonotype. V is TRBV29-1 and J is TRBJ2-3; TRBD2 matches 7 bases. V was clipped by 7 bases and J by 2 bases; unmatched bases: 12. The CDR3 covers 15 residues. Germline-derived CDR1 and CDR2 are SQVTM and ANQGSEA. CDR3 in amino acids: CSGPSGREPTDTQYF. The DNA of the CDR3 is TGCAGCGGTCCATCGGGGCGGGAGCCCACAGATACGCAGTATTTT.